The T cell receptor (beta chain) under discussion was sequenced for a study of blood T cell repertoires in COVID-19. The CDR3 covers 15 residues. Unmatched junction bases numbered 13, after V lost 10 bases and J lost 5 bases. Germline loops: CDR1 WNHNN, CDR2 SYGVQD (reference sequence). Libraries were prepared by immunoSEQ multiplex PCR; TCRdb keeps only in-frame clonotypes and omits some of them. The repertoire holds 150,000 or so clones, with approximately 85% as singletons. Followed longitudinally, the Seattle patients had been enrolled during active infection. This chain uses TRBV10-1 with TRBJ2-1; 8 positions match TRBD2. This receptor was identified in a woman aged 60 to 75 with COVID-19, enrolled during active disease. The sequencing sample was made of peripheral blood. CDR3 nucleotides: TGCGCCAACACCTCTACGGGGGGGACCGACAATGAGCAGTTCTTC. This codes for CANTSTGGTDNEQFF.